A single sample is the source of the 6 T cell receptor beta chains below, sequenced in a study of T cells after yellow fever vaccination. Each CDR3 protein gets one entry after TCRdb re-called the 5' RACE reads with MiXCR. The table has 95,000 to 100,000 distinct CDR3 sequences, about 5.8% seen once; the top ten hold roughly 39%. The material sequenced was CD8+ T cells sorted from PBMCs, taken 10 days after the yellow fever booster vaccination. Receptor source: a man aged 18 to 35 who received the YFV17D yellow fever vaccine.

This clonotype showed up many times. The chain is built from TRBV7-6 and TRBJ2-1; a weak D match, TRBD2 (5 bases). This CDR3 region has 13 residues. Trimming took 5 bases from V and 2 from J, leaving 7 bases between them. Germline V gene sequence: CDR1 SGHVS, CDR2 FNYEAQ. CDR3 protein: CASSPGTYNEQFF. The CDR3 DNA follows: TGTGCCAGCAGCCCCGGGACCTACAATGAGCAGTTCTTC.

This clonotype has at least ten counts. The CDR3 is CASCAETQYF. The CDR3 region has the DNA TGTGCCAGTTGTGCGGAGACCCAGTACTTC. The chain joins TRBV19 to TRBJ2-5; D unclear. The CDR3 has 10 amino acids. Looked up from germline, CDR1 is LNHDA and CDR2 is SQIVND (reference sequence). V was clipped by 8 bases and J by 5 bases, with 6 bases between them.

This chain connects TRBV6-1 to TRBJ1-2, with D hard to call. V lost 8 bases to trimming and J lost 8 bases, with 15 bases between them. The length of the CDR3 is 12 residues. Germline V gene lookup returns CDR1 MNHNS and CDR2 SASEGT. The CDR3 spells CASDSAPRGYTF. CDR3 bases: TGTGCCAGCGATTCGGCACCCCGGGGCTACACCTTC.

This clonotype turned up a few times. The rearrangement links TRBV19 to TRBJ2-7; D possibly matches TRBD1 or TRBD2 (5 bases each). The CDR3 loop spans 14 amino acids. Germline assignment: CDR1 LNHDA and CDR2 SQIVND (reference sequence). With 5 bases removed from V and 4 bases from J, the gap between germline ends came to 15 bases. The CDR3 sequence: CASSSGPNSYEQYF. For the CDR3, the DNA is TGTGCCAGTAGTTCGGGGCCCAACTCTTACGAGCAGTACTTC.

The sample holds many counts of this clonotype. The chain employs TRBV9 and TRBJ2-5; 10 bases map to TRBD2. Unmatched junction bases numbered 12, after V lost 2 bases and J lost 5 bases. Germline loops: CDR1 SGDLS, CDR2 YYNGEE. This CDR3 comprises 17 residues. CDR3 protein: CASSVGTSARTDETQYF. CDR3 DNA sequence: TGTGCCAGCAGCGTGGGGACTAGCGCTAGGACGGATGAGACCCAGTACTTC.

This clonotype appeared a few times. V gene TRBV27 combines with J gene TRBJ1-2, with a possible D match to TRBD1 (6 bases). This CDR3 has 14 amino acids. The germline V and J ends were trimmed by 1 base and 4 bases, with 10 bases remaining between them. Germline CDR1 reads MNHEY; CDR2 reads SMNVEV (reference sequence). This CDR3 reads CASSLLGQSYGYTF. The DNA for the CDR3 is TGTGCCAGCAGTTTATTAGGACAGTCCTATGGCTACACCTTC.